Below are 31 T cell receptor beta chains sequenced from a single sample in a study of blood T cell repertoires in COVID-19. Clones were sequenced by immunoSEQ multiplex PCR, and TCRdb holds only the in-frame ones, with some missing. Of approximately 140,000 clones in the sample, roughly 88% are singletons; the top ten hold 6.5% to 9.5%. Sequenced: peripheral blood. These receptor sequences come from an older woman with COVID-19, enrolled during active disease.

This chain joins TRBV6-1 and TRBJ1-3, with 8 bases fitting TRBD1. With 0 bases clipped from V and 3 bases from J, the junction kept 4 bases outside the gene matches. The CDR3 runs 16 residues. Germline V CDR1 and CDR2: MNHNS, SASEGT. The CDR3 nucleotides read TGTGCCAGCAGTGAAGCTCTACAGGGGGATGGAAACACCATATATTTT. Translated: CASSEALQGDGNTIYF.

The genes are TRBV27 and TRBJ1-3; 7 nucleotides line up with TRBD1. Unmatched junction bases numbered 3, after V lost 5 bases and J lost 2 bases. The CDR3 covers 14 residues. Germline V gene sequence: CDR1 MNHEY, CDR2 SMNVEV (reference sequence). The CDR3 coding sequence is TGTGCCAGCAGTCCCACAGGGGCTGGAAACACCATATATTTT. This gives the protein CASSPTGAGNTIYF.

On this clone: The same CDR3 can be traced to other DNA sequences in this sample. The J gene is TRBJ1-2, the V gene TRBV2; D perhaps matches TRBD1 (6 bases). The length of the CDR3 is 12 residues. Per germline, CDR1 SNHLY and CDR2 FYNNEI. Trimming removed 4 bases from V and 8 bases from J, with 11 bases in between. In nucleotides, the CDR3 is TGTGCCAGCAGTGGGCAGGGGTACGGCTACACCTTC. This codes for CASSGQGYGYTF. Variable domain in full (rest from reference TRBV2 and TRBJ1-2): EPEVTQTPSHQVTQMGQEVILRCVPISNHLYFYWYRQILGQKVEFLVSFYNNEISEKSEIFDDQFSVERPDGSNFTLKIRSTKLEDSAMYFCASSGQGYGYTFGSGTRLTVV.

The V call is TRBV14, the J call TRBJ2-3, with D maybe TRBD2 (7 bases). Germline lookup yields CDR1 SGHDN and CDR2 FVKESK. This CDR3 has 14 amino acids. V shed 5 bases and J shed 8 bases, with 17 bases lying between them. The CDR3 nucleotides are TGTGCCAGCAGCTGGCGGGGGCCCCTTGCTACGCAGTATTTT. Protein product: CASSWRGPLATQYF.

The genes are TRBV11-2 and TRBJ2-2; D perhaps matches TRBD1 (5 bases). This CDR3 is built from 15 residues. The V gene lost 6 bases and the J gene lost 5 bases, with 16 bases spanning the gap. Germline CDR1 and CDR2: SGHAT and FQNNGV. CDR3 DNA: TGTGCCAGCAGGAGCCGTACAGGATGGACCGGGGAGCTGTTTTTT. Protein: CASRSRTGWTGELFF.

Written as DNA, the CDR3 is TGCGCCAGCAGTGGGGGGGAGGGCGGCTATGGCTACACCTTC. Translation gives CASSGGEGGYGYTF. The chain has TRBV10-1 and TRBJ1-2, with a possible D match to TRBD1 (5 bases). This CDR3 has 14 residues. Trimming cost V 4 bases and J 4 bases, with 13 bases left between them. The germline gives CDR1 WNHNN, CDR2 SYGVQD (reference sequence).

This clone was counted a single time. The CDR3 loop reads CASSAPLAGEFNEQFF. DNA for the CDR3: TGTGCCAGCAGCGCCCCGCTAGCGGGCGAGTTCAATGAGCAGTTCTTC. The V call is TRBV9, the J call TRBJ2-1; 8 bases agree with TRBD2. The V gene end was trimmed by 3 bases and the J gene end by 6 bases; junction bases not matched to a gene: 11. The CDR3 runs to 16 residues. Germline lookup yields CDR1 SGDLS and CDR2 YYNGEE.

This clone was observed a single time. The rearrangement uses TRBV2 and TRBJ2-2; a weak D match, TRBD1 (5 bases). The CDR3 is made up of 15 amino acids. V was pared by 6 bases and J by 0 bases, with 11 bases between. The germline CDR1 and CDR2 sequences are SNHLY and FYNNEI. CDR3 loop: CASRAGSANTGELFF. The CDR3 DNA reads as TGTGCCAGCAGAGCAGGGTCTGCGAACACCGGGGAGCTGTTTTTT. Looking up the rest from reference TRBV2 and TRBJ2-2 gives the full variable domain: EPEVTQTPSHQVTQMGQEVILRCVPISNHLYFYWYRQILGQKVEFLVSFYNNEISEKSEIFDDQFSVERPDGSNFTLKIRSTKLEDSAMYFCASRAGSANTGELFFGEGSRLTVL.

The CDR3 nucleotides are TGTGCCATCAGTGAGTCCCAGCGGGGGGGTGAGCAGTACTTC. Residues: CAISESQRGGEQYF. The chain couples TRBV10-3 to TRBJ2-7; TRBD2 matches 10 bases. The V segment lost 0 bases and the J segment 7 bases; nucleotides outside the gene matches: 3. The CDR3 is made up of 14 amino acids. From germline, CDR1 is ENHRY and CDR2 SYGVKD.

The chain is built from TRBV2 and TRBJ1-3, with 9 bases aligning to TRBD1. This CDR3 has 14 amino acids. The junction had 6 bases not matched to a gene; V was cut back by 8 bases and J by 4 bases. CDR1 SNHLY and CDR2 FYNNEI come from the germline V gene. In DNA, the CDR3 is TGTGCCAGCGGAACACAGGGGGCAGGAAACACCATATATTTT. It encodes CASGTQGAGNTIYF.

The gene calls are TRBV7-9 and TRBJ2-5, with 7 positions matching TRBD2. This CDR3 region has 14 residues. The junction had 14 bases not matched to a gene; V was cut back by 11 bases and J by 5 bases. The germline gives CDR1 SEHNR, CDR2 FQNEAQ (reference sequence). The CDR3 DNA follows: TGTGCCGGGCGGAGGACTACCGGGGGGGAGACCCAGTACTTC. As protein: CAGRRTTGGETQYF.

The rearrangement joins TRBV19 to TRBJ2-3; no clear D gene. The CDR3 consists of 15 residues. CDR1 and CDR2 (germline): LNHDA, SQIVND (reference sequence). V gave up 1 base and J gave up 4 bases, with 12 bases separating them. CDR3 amino acids: CASSIGPRRADTQYF. For the CDR3, the DNA is TGTGCCAGTAGTATAGGCCCTAGACGGGCAGATACGCAGTATTTT.

V usage is TRBV24-1 and J usage is TRBJ1-5; 7 nucleotides agree with TRBD1. Per germline, CDR1 KGHDR and CDR2 SFDVKD. Trimming took 4 bases from V and 4 from J; bases not matched to a gene: 3. The CDR3 is 14 residues long. The CDR3 coding sequence is TGTGCCACCAGTGAACCGACAGGGAATCAGCCCCAGCATTTT. This encodes CATSEPTGNQPQHF.

DNA for the CDR3: TGTGCCACCAGCCCGATGGGACAGGGGGCTTACAATGAGCAGTTCTTC. As protein: CATSPMGQGAYNEQFF. The gene calls are TRBV15 and TRBJ2-1; TRBD1 matches 12 bases. Trimming removed 5 bases from V and 4 bases from J; junction bases left unmatched: 6. The CDR3 length is 16 residues. Germline V gene sequence: CDR1 LNHNV, CDR2 YYDKDF (reference sequence).

The gene calls are TRBV2 and TRBJ1-4; D is possibly TRBD1 (6 bases). Germline V gives CDR1 SNHLY, CDR2 FYNNEI. Deletions cut 6 bases from V and 5 bases from J, with 13 bases between. The CDR3 contains 14 residues. CDR3 protein: CASSPFQGNEKLFF. Written as DNA, the CDR3 is TGTGCCAGCAGCCCTTTCCAGGGGAATGAAAAACTGTTTTTT.

The V call is TRBV18, the J call TRBJ1-2; a weak D match, TRBD1 (5 bases). The V and J ends lost 2 bases and 1 base respectively, with 11 bases between them. CDR3 length: 15 amino acids. Per the germline V gene, CDR1 is KGHSH and CDR2 is LQKENI. The chain's CDR3 is CASSPDLGGNYGYTF. CDR3 nucleotides: TGTGCCAGCTCACCAGACCTGGGGGGTAACTATGGCTACACCTTC.

V and J are TRBV6-5 and TRBJ1-1; possibly TRBD1 for D (6 bases). Trimming removed 11 bases from V and 0 bases from J, with 16 bases in between. Germline V gene sequence: CDR1 MNHEY, CDR2 SVGAGI. The CDR3 runs to 14 residues. The CDR3 DNA follows: TGTGCCTCCGACAAGGGGGTATTGAACACTGAAGCTTTCTTT. Its protein is CASDKGVLNTEAFF.

This clone was recorded only once. The chain employs TRBV7-3 and TRBJ2-3, with no clear D. The germline gives CDR1 SGHTA, CDR2 FQGTGA. Trimming took off 0 bases at V and 2 bases at J, with 15 bases between the two ends. CDR3 length: 17 amino acids. DNA of the CDR3: TGTGCCAGCAGCTTAACAGGAGCCCGGCAGCACACAGATACGCAGTATTTT. Its translation is CASSLTGARQHTDTQYF.

J is TRBJ2-3 and V is TRBV10-3; 7 nucleotides align to TRBD1. The length of the CDR3 is 15 residues. CDR1 ENHRY and CDR2 SYGVKD come from the germline V gene. J lost 0 bases, V lost 0 bases, and 0 bases had no gene match. The CDR3 spells CAISESTGSTDTQYF. The CDR3 DNA reads as TGTGCCATCAGTGAGTCGACAGGGAGCACAGATACGCAGTATTTT.

CDR3 in DNA: TGCGCCAGCAGTGAGTCGGTCGGCTACGAGCAGTACTTC. Translating gives CASSESVGYEQYF. The chain employs TRBV10-1 and TRBJ2-7; D gene unclear. This CDR3 has 13 residues. Germline lookup yields CDR1 WNHNN and CDR2 SYGVQD (reference sequence). V was cut by 0 bases and J by 3 bases, with 6 bases left in between.

This clone was seen once. The chain recombines TRBV5-4 with TRBJ1-5; unclear D gene. The V and J ends lost 4 bases and 1 base respectively, with 12 bases between them. The CDR3 runs to 15 residues. Germline assignment: CDR1 SGHNT and CDR2 YYREEE (reference sequence). The DNA for the CDR3 is TGTGCCAGCAGCGTGGGCCCGGTCAGCAATCAGCCCCAGCATTTT. The encoded protein is CASSVGPVSNQPQHF.

The chain combines TRBV30 with TRBJ1-5; D is uncertain. This CDR3 region has 13 residues. CDR1 GTSNPN and CDR2 SVGIG come from the germline V gene (reference sequence). Trimming took off 0 bases at V and 3 bases at J, with 6 bases between the two ends. The CDR3: CAWSVQFNQPQHF. The CDR3 coding sequence is TGTGCCTGGAGTGTGCAGTTCAATCAGCCCCAGCATTTT.

The chain is built from TRBV5-1 and TRBJ2-7; 9 bases line up with TRBD2. CDR3 length: 17 residues. Germline CDR1 and CDR2: SGHRS and YFSETQ. With V trimmed by 1 base and J by 4 bases, 12 bases remained unmatched. The CDR3 bases are TGCGCCAGCAGCTTGTGGGCTAGCGGGGCACGACTATACGAGCAGTACTTC. Its translation is CASSLWASGARLYEQYF.

This rearrangement joins TRBV27 to TRBJ2-3; 10 bases align to TRBD1. The CDR3 spans 16 residues. Germline values: CDR1 MNHEY, CDR2 SMNVEV (reference sequence). J lost 4 bases, V lost 7 bases, and 11 bases had no gene match. The CDR3 region has the DNA TGTGCCAGCATACCGACCGGGACAGGGGTGGCAGATACGCAGTATTTT. Its protein is CASIPTGTGVADTQYF.

The chain combines TRBV25-1 with TRBJ1-4; TRBD1 is a possible D gene (5 bases). Per germline, CDR1 MGHDK and CDR2 SYGVNS. The CDR3 has 14 amino acids. V lost 1 base and J 6 bases, leaving 9 bases between the germline ends. The CDR3 sequence: CASSEFGGDEKLFF. The CDR3 coding sequence is TGTGCCAGCAGTGAATTCGGGGGGGATGAAAAACTGTTTTTT. Combining the CDR3 with reference TRBV25-1 and TRBJ1-4 gives the whole variable domain EADIYQTPRYLVIGTGKKITLECSQTMGHDKMYWYQQDPGMELHLIHYSYGVNSTEKGDLSSESTVSRIRTEHFPLTLESARPSHTSQYLCASSEFGGDEKLFFGSGTQLSVL.

This clone showed up just a few times. The chain recombines TRBV3-1 (or the pseudogene TRBV3-2) with TRBJ2-1; TRBD1 matches 9 bases. The germline CDR1 and CDR2 sequences are LGHDT and YNNKEL (reference sequence). V was pared by 1 base and J by 7 bases, with 5 bases of the junction left unmatched. This CDR3 is built from 15 residues. CDR3 loop: CASSQVTGGGNEQFF. CDR3 nucleotides: TGTGCCAGCAGCCAAGTCACAGGGGGCGGGAATGAGCAGTTCTTC.

The chain links TRBV5-4 to TRBJ2-7; 7 nucleotides agree with TRBD1. CDR3 size: 14 residues. The ends lost 5 bases at V and 3 bases at J; junction bases unmatched: 8. Germline V gene sequence: CDR1 SGHNT, CDR2 YYREEE (reference sequence). The CDR3 DNA is TGTGCCAGCAGTACCGGGACAGACGGCTACGAGCAGTACTTC. This sequence encodes CASSTGTDGYEQYF.

This clone has more than one count but fewer than ten. The chain recombines TRBV2 with TRBJ1-1; 7 bases map to TRBD1. CDR1 and CDR2 from the germline V gene are SNHLY and FYNNEI. Trimming at V came to 5 bases and at J to 7 bases, leaving 7 bases not matched to a gene. The length of the CDR3 is 13 residues. The CDR3 protein is CASSSPTGSEAFF. Written as DNA, the CDR3 is TGTGCCAGCAGTTCCCCGACAGGGAGTGAAGCTTTCTTT. Complete variable domain (other parts from reference TRBV2 and TRBJ1-1): EPEVTQTPSHQVTQMGQEVILRCVPISNHLYFYWYRQILGQKVEFLVSFYNNEISEKSEIFDDQFSVERPDGSNFTLKIRSTKLEDSAMYFCASSSPTGSEAFFGQGTRLTVV.

The genes are TRBV7-8 and TRBJ1-4, with TRBD1 matching over 8 bases. CDR1 and CDR2 (germline): SGHVS, FQNEAQ. V trimming: 1 base; J trimming: 7 bases; junction bases outside the gene matches: 5. The CDR3 is 15 residues long. The CDR3 sequence: CASSLVTGGLEKLFF. The CDR3 DNA follows: TGTGCCAGCAGCTTAGTTACAGGGGGTCTTGAAAAACTGTTTTTT.

This chain joins TRBV18 and TRBJ2-7; TRBD1 matches at 8 bases. The CDR3 is 19 amino acids. The V gene's germline CDR1 is KGHSH and CDR2 LQKENI. After removal of 4 bases from V and 5 bases from J, the junction contained 22 bases not matched to a gene. CDR3 protein: CASSLRSVPGGMSGHEQYF. In DNA, the CDR3 is TGTGCCAGCTCACTTCGGTCGGTCCCAGGGGGCATGAGCGGGCACGAGCAGTACTTC.

The rearrangement uses TRBV7-6 and TRBJ2-2; 10 bases line up with TRBD2. Germline V lookup: CDR1 SGHVS, CDR2 FNYEAQ. This CDR3 has 18 residues. V dropped 3 bases and J dropped 1; count of bases not matched to a gene: 8. CDR3 protein: CASSFQAGGNQNTGELFF. The CDR3 region has the DNA TGTGCCAGCAGCTTCCAAGCGGGGGGGAACCAGAACACCGGGGAGCTGTTTTTT.